This TCR beta chain was observed in a study of regulatory T cells in long-lasting Graves disease. The authors built TCR beta libraries using iRepertoire HTBI primers and Arm-PCR of CDR3 regions. TCRdb independently ran MiXCR on the multiplex PCR reads; one entry per CDR3 protein. The profile covers 500,000 or so distinct CDR3 sequences, with about 16% appearing a single time and 20% to 25% taken by the ten largest. Time point reported: newly diagnosed GD, antithyroid drugs for less than 3 months. There was RNA extracted from PBMCs, and the TCR library was made from it. V was clipped by 1 base and J by 15 bases; unmatched bases: 7. Per the germline V gene, CDR1 is SGHTA and CDR2 is FQGNSA. This CDR3 comprises 13 residues. This clonotype has ten or more counts. Another study also made use of these data, one on T cells in Graves' hyperthyroidism and ophthalmopathy.

The input for sequencing was peripheral blood mononuclear cells (PBMCs), taken at new diagnosis, from a patient treated with antithyroid drugs. This sequence joins TRBV7-2 and TRBJ2-1; 9 bases agree with TRBD2. This clonotype was sampled from a middle-aged woman with Graves disease. CDR3 in amino acids: CASSLDIAGGTFF. The CDR3 nucleotides are TGTGCCAGCAGCTTAGATATTGCGGGGGGGACGTTCTTC.